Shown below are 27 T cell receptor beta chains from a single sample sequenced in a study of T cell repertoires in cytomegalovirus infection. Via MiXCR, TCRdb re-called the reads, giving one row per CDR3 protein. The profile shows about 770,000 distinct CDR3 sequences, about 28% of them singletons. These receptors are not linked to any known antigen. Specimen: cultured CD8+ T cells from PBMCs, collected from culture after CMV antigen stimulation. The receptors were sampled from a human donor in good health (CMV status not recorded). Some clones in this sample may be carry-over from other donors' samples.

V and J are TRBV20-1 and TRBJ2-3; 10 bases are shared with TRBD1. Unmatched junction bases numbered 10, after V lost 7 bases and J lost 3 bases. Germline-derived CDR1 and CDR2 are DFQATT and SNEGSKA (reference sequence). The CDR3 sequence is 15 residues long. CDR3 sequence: CSVHSMDRGTDTQYF. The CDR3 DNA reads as TGCAGTGTTCACTCGATGGACAGGGGGACAGATACGCAGTATTTT.

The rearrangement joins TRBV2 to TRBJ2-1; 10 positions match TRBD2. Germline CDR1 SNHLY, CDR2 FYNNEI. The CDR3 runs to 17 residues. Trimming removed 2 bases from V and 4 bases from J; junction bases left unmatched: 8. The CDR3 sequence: CASSERERGGSYNEQFF. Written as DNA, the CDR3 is TGTGCCAGCAGTGAAAGGGAGCGGGGGGGCTCTTACAATGAGCAGTTCTTC.

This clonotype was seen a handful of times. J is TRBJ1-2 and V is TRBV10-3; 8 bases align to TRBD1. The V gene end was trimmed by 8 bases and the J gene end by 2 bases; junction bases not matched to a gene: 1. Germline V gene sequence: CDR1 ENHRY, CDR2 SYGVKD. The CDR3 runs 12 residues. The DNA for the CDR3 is TGTGCCATCCGGACAGGGAACTATGGCTACACCTTC. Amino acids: CAIRTGNYGYTF.

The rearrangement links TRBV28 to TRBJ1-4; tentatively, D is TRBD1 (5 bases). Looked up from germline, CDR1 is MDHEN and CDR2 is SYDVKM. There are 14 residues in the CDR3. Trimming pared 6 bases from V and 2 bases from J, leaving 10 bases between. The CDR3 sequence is CASRPPGTNEKLFF. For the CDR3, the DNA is TGTGCCAGCAGGCCCCCAGGGACTAATGAAAAACTGTTTTTT.

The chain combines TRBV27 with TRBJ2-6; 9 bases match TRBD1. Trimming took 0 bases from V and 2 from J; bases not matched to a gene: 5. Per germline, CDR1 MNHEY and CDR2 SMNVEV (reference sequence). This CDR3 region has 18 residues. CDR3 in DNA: TGTGCCAGCAGTTTATCGGGAACAGGGGGCGCTGGGGCCAACGTCCTGACTTTC. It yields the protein CASSLSGTGGAGANVLTF.

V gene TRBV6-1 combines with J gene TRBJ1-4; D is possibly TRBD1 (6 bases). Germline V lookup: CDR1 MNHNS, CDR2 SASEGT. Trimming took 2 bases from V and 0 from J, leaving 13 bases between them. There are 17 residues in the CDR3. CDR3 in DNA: TGTGCCAGCAGTGAAAGGTGGAGGGGGGCAACTAATGAAAAACTGTTTTTT. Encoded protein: CASSERWRGATNEKLFF.

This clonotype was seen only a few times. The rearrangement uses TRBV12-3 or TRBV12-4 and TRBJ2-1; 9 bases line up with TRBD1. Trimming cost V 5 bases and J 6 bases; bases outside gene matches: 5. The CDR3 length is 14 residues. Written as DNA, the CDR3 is TGTGCCAGCAGTATCGGGACAGGGTCCAATGAGCAGTTCTTC. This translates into CASSIGTGSNEQFF.

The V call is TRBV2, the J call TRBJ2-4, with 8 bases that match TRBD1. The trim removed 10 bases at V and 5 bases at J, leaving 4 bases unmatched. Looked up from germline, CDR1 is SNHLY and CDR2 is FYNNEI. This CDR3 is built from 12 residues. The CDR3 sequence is CAIRTGQNIQYF. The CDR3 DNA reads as TGTGCCATTAGGACAGGGCAAAACATTCAGTACTTC.

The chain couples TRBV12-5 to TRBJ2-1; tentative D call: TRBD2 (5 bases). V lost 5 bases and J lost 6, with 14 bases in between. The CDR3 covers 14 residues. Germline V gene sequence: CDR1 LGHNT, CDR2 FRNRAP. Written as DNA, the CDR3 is TGTGCTAGTGGTGCTGAGACGGAGGCCAATGAGCAGTTCTTC. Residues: CASGAETEANEQFF.

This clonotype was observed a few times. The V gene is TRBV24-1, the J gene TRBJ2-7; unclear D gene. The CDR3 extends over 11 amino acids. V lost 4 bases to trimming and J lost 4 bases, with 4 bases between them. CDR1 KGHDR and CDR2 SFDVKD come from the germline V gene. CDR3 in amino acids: CATSDGYEQYV. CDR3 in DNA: TGTGCCACCAGTGACGGGTACGAGCAGTACGTC.

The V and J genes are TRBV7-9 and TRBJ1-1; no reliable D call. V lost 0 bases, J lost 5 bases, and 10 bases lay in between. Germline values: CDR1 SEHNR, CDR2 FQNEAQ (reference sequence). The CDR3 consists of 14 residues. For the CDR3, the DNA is TGTGCCAGCAGCTTAGCGCCCCCCGTTACTGAAGCTTTCTTT. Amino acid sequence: CASSLAPPVTEAFF.

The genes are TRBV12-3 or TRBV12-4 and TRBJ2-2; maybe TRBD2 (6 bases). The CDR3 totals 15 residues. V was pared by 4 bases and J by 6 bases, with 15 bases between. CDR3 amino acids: CASSSAARLAGELFF. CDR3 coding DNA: TGTGCCAGCAGTTCCGCCGCTCGACTAGCCGGGGAGCTGTTTTTT.

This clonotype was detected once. The CDR3 coding sequence is TGCGCCAGCAGCCACCCCGGGCTCGGCGGGAATGAAAAACTGTTTTTT. Translating it yields CASSHPGLGGNEKLFF. The chain is built from TRBV4-1 and TRBJ1-4, with unresolved D. Trimming removed 3 bases at V and 5 bases at J, with 16 bases between. The CDR3 loop spans 16 amino acids. CDR1 and CDR2 (germline): MGHRA, YSYEKL.

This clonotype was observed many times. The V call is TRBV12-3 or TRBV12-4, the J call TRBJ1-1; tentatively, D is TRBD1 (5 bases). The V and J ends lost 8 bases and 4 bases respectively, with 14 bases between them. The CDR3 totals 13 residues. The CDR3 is CASGMGLGTEAFF. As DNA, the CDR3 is TGTGCCAGCGGAATGGGGCTCGGCACTGAAGCTTTCTTT.

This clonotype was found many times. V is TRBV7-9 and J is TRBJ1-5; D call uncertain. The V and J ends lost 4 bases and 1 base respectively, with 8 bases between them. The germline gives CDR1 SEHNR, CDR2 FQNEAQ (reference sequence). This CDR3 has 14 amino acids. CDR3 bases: TGTGCCAGCAGCTCCCTCAAAAGCAATCAGCCCCAGCATTTT. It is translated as CASSSLKSNQPQHF.

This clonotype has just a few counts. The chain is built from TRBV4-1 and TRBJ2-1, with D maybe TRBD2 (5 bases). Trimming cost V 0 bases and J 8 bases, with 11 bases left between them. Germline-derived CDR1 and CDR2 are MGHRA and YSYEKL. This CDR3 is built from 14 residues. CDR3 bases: TGCGCCAGCAGCCAAGAAGACGAGGGCTATGAGCAGTTCTTC. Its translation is CASSQEDEGYEQFF.

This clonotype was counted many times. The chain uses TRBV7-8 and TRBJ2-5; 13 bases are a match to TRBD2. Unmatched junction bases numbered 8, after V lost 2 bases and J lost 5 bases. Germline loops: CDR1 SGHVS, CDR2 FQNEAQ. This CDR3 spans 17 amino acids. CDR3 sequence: CASSLWTSGGYGETQYF. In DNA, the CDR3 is TGTGCCAGCAGCTTATGGACTAGCGGGGGATACGGGGAGACCCAGTACTTC.

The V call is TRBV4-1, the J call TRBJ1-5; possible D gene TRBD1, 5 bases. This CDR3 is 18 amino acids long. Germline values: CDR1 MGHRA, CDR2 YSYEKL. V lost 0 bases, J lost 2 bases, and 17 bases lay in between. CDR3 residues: CASSQDEAGVGGNQPQHF. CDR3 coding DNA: TGCGCCAGCAGCCAAGACGAGGCGGGGGTCGGGGGCAATCAGCCCCAGCATTTT.

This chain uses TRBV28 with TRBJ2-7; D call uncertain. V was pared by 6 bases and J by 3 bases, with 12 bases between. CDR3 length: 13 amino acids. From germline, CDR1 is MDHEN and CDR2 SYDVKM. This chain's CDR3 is CASSPRADYEQYV. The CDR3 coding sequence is TGTGCCAGCAGCCCCCGGGCAGACTACGAGCAGTACGTC.

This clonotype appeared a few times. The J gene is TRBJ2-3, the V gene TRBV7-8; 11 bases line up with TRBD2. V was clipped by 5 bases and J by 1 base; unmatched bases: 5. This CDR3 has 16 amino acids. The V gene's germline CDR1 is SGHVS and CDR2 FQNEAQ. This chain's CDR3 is CASSQGTSGRTDTQYF. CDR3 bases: TGTGCCAGCAGCCAGGGGACTAGCGGTCGCACAGATACGCAGTATTTT.

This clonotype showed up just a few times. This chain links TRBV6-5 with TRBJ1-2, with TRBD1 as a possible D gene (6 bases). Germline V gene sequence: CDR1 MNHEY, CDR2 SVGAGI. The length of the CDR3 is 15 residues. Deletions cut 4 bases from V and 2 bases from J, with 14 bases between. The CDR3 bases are TGTGCCAGCAGTTTAACCGGACAGCTCAACTATGGCTACACCTTC. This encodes CASSLTGQLNYGYTF.

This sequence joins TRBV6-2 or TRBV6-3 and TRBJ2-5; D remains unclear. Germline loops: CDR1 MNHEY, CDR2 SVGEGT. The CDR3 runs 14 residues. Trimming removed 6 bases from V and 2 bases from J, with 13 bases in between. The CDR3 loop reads CASSLNWQQETQYF. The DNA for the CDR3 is TGTGCCAGCAGCCTAAATTGGCAGCAAGAGACCCAGTACTTC.

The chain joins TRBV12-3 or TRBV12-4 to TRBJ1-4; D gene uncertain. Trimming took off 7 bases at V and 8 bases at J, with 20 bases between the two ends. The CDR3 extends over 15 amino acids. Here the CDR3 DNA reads TGTGCCAGCACCCTCTTTGGAGGTGACGAAGAAAAACTGTTTTTT. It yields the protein CASTLFGGDEEKLFF.

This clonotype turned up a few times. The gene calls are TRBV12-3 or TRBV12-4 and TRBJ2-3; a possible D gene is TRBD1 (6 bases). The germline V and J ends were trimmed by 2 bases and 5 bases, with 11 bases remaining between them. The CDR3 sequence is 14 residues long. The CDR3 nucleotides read TGTGCCAGCAGTTTAAGACAGGCGTTAGATACGCAGTATTTT. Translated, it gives CASSLRQALDTQYF.

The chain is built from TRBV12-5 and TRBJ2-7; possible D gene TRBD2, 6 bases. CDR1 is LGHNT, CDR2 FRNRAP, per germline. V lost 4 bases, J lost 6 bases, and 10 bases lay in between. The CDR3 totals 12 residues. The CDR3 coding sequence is TGTGCTAGTGGTTGGGACTTTGCCGAGCAGTACTTC. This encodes CASGWDFAEQYF.

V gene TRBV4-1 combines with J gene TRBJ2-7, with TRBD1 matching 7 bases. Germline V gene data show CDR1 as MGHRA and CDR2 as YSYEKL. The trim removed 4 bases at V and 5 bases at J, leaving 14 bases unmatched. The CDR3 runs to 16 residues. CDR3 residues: CASSRLRGDRAHEQYF. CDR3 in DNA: TGCGCCAGCAGCCGTCTCCGAGGAGACAGGGCCCACGAGCAGTACTTC.

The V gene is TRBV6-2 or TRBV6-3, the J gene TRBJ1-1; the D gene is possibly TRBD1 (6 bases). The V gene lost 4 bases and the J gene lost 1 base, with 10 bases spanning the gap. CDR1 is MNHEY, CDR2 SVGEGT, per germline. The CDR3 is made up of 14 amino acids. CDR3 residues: CASSSGHWNTEAFF. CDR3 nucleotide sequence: TGTGCCAGCAGTTCGGGACACTGGAACACTGAAGCTTTCTTT.